Listed below are T cell receptor beta chains from one sample, sequenced in a study of T cell repertoires in cytomegalovirus infection. TCRdb reprocessed the reads via MiXCR and lists one record per CDR3 protein. In the table there are hundreds of thousands of distinct CDR3 sequences, roughly 24% of which are singletons. Sequences were obtained from CD8+ T cells from PBMCs. These TCRs come from a human donor in good health (CMV status not recorded). Some clones in this sample may be carry-over from other donors' samples. Each CDR3 is given with its conserved first and last residue. Fields, in order: clone size, V gene, D gene, J gene, CDR3 DNA, CDR3 protein. A D gene is named only where the DNA matches it firmly. The size field is filled for only some rows; it gives once, few, many or a size class.

many	TRBV28	NA	TRBJ2-2	TGTGCCAGCGTTCGGACGGCACTAAACACCGGGGAGCTGTTTTTT	CASVRTALNTGELFF
NA	TRBV12-3/TRBV12-4	NA	TRBJ2-5	TGTGCCAGCAGTTATCGGGGCAGGAAAGAGACCCAGTACTTC	CASSYRGRKETQYF
few	TRBV20-1	NA	TRBJ2-1	TGCAGTGCTAGCGACGTCTTGCGAGTGTACAATGAGCAGTTCTTC	CSASDVLRVYNEQFF
few	TRBV7-3	TRBD2	TRBJ2-1	TGTGCCAGCAGCTCGCGCGGGGGGGCCCTTGAGCAGTTCTTC	CASSSRGGALEQFF
NA	TRBV20-1	NA	TRBJ1-6	TGCAGTGCTATGACCGAGCCCAGTTCACCCCTCCACTTT	CSAMTEPSSPLHF
NA	TRBV12-3/TRBV12-4	NA	TRBJ1-1	TGTGCCAGCAGTTTATACGGCCTCTCAGAAGCTTTCTTT	CASSLYGLSEAFF
few	TRBV7-9	TRBD2	TRBJ2-7	TGTGCCAGCAGCTTAGAAGGACTAGCCTACGAGCAGTACTTC	CASSLEGLAYEQYF
NA	TRBV5-1	TRBD1	TRBJ1-2	TGCGCCAGCAGTTCATGGGAAGAGGGACAGGGGTATGGCTACACCTTC	CASSSWEEGQGYGYTF
few	TRBV6-2/TRBV6-3	NA	TRBJ1-5	TGTGCCAGCAGTTACGGGAGACTCGGTGGCAATCAGCCCCAGCATTTT	CASSYGRLGGNQPQHF
few	TRBV20-1	NA	TRBJ1-4	TGCAGTGCTGGAGAGAACACTCCGGACGCACCCTATCCAACTAATGAAAAACTGTTTTTT	CSAGENTPDAPYPTNEKLFF
NA	TRBV5-5	NA	TRBJ2-1	TGTGCCAGCAGCTTGGTACAGGGAGTTCCCAATGAGCAGTTCTTC	CASSLVQGVPNEQFF
NA	TRBV5-4	NA	TRBJ2-3	TGTGCCAGCAGCCCCTTTAGGTCAGGGCCAGGAGATACGCAGTATTTT	CASSPFRSGPGDTQYF
many	TRBV7-8	NA	TRBJ1-5	TGTGCCAGCAGCTACACCGGTAATAGCAATCAGCCCCAGCATTTT	CASSYTGNSNQPQHF
NA	TRBV7-9	NA	TRBJ2-3	TGTGCCAGCACCCAACGGAGGGGCACAGATACGCAGTATTTT	CASTQRRGTDTQYF
NA	TRBV12-3/TRBV12-4	NA	TRBJ1-2	TGTGCCAGCACAGACAGCCTTGCTTCTGGCTACACCTTC	CASTDSLASGYTF
NA	TRBV9	TRBD1	TRBJ1-1	TGTGCCAGCAGCGGCCCACAGGGACAGGGGGGCACTGAAGCTTTCTTT	CASSGPQGQGGTEAFF
many	TRBV4-1	NA	TRBJ1-1	TGCGCCAGCAGCCCCGGACAGAGGAACACTGAAGCTTTCTTT	CASSPGQRNTEAFF
once	TRBV20-1	TRBD2	TRBJ2-3	TGCAGTGCTAGACAATCCCGACTAGCGGGGGGGTTCCGCACAGATACGCAGTATTTT	CSARQSRLAGGFRTDTQYF
few	TRBV7-8	TRBD1	TRBJ1-5	TGTGCCAGCAGCTTAGGGGACAGTACGTATCAGCCCCAGCATTTT	CASSLGDSTYQPQHF
few	TRBV29-1	NA	TRBJ2-1	TGCAGCGGCCAAGGGGCGGTGGAGAACAATGAGCAGTTCTTC	CSGQGAVENNEQFF
few	TRBV20-1	TRBD1	TRBJ1-5	TGCAGTGCCCGTAAGGACCGGGACAGCTGGCAGCCCCAGCATTTT	CSARKDRDSWQPQHF
many	TRBV7-2	NA	TRBJ1-5	TGTGCCAGCAGCCCTAGAGCTAATCAGCCCCAGCATTTT	CASSPRANQPQHF
NA	TRBV6-2/TRBV6-3	TRBD1	TRBJ2-3	TGTGCCAGCAGGGCCACAGGGGGCAAGACAGATACGCAGTATTTT	CASRATGGKTDTQYF
many	TRBV7-6	TRBD1	TRBJ2-1	TGTGCCAGCAGCTTCCAGGGGGCAACTGATGAGCAGTTCTTC	CASSFQGATDEQFF
NA	TRBV27	NA	TRBJ2-3	TGTGCCAGCGGCTACTCGACCCGCACAGATACGCAGTATTTT	CASGYSTRTDTQYF
few	TRBV7-9	NA	TRBJ2-2	TGTGCCAGCAGCTCCTGGGGGGCCCCCGGGGAGCTGTTTTTT	CASSSWGAPGELFF
NA	TRBV19	TRBD1	TRBJ1-1	TGTGCCAGTAACGACTCCCCCGGGACAGGGAGCTTGTACACTGAAGCTTTCTTT	CASNDSPGTGSLYTEAFF
few	TRBV29-1	TRBD2	TRBJ2-1	TGCAGCGTTGATGGGCTAGCGGGGGGGCCTGGCTCCTACAATGAGCAGTTCTTC	CSVDGLAGGPGSYNEQFF
few	TRBV12-3/TRBV12-4	NA	TRBJ2-7	TGTGCCAGCAGTTTGACAACCATCTACGAGCAGTACTTC	CASSLTTIYEQYF